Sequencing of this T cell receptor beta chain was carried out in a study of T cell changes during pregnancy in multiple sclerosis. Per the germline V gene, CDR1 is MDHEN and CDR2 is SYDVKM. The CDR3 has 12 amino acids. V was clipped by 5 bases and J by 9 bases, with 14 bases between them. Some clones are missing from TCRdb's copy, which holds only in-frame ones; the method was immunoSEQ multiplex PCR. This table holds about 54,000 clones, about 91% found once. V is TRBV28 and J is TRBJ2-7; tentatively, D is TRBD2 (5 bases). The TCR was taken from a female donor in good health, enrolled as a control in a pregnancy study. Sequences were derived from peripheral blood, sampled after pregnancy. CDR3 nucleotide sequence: TGTGCCAGCAGTATCCGGCCCGGAGGGCAGTACTTC. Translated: CASSIRPGGQYF.